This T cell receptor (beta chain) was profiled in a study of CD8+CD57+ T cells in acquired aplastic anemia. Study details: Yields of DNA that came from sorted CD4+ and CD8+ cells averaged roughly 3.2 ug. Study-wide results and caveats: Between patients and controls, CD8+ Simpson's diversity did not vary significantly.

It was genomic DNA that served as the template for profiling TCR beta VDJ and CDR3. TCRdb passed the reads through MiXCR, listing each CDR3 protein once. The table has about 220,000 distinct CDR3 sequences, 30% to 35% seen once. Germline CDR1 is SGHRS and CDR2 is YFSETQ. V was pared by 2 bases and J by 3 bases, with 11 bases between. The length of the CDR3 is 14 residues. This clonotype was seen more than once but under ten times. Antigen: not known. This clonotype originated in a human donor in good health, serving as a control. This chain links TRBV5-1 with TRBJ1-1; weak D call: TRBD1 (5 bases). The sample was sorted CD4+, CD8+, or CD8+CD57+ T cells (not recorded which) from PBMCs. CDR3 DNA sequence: TGCGCCAGCAGCTTTGGGGCCTCCTACACTGAAGCTTTCTTT. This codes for CASSFGASYTEAFF.